This T cell receptor beta chain was retrieved from a study of cytomegalovirus exposure and HLA in healthy donors (dated by TCRdb to about 2017). Study-level background: An earlier analysis of some 550 of the donors reported 250 to 300 Gb of sequence data and 100 million to 130 million unique TCR beta sequences from about 179 million T cells. An early release covering roughly 600 HLA-typed donors comprised approximately 290 gigabases of sequencing data and around 85 million unique TCR sequences. Of the 300 to 500 genotyped donors, less than 85% were placed in the genetic ancestry cluster associated with self-reported Caucasian donors. The study was designed to test whether signatures of past pathogen exposure could be identified by cataloging public T cell receptors. The study used immunosequencing to profile the T cell repertoires of around 600 subjects and linked those repertoires to cytomegalovirus serostatus. A separate validation cohort of 100 to 150 different subjects was used in addition to the roughly 670-subject first cohort. The study combined high-throughput TCR immunosequencing, statistical association of individual TCRs with disease status, and machine learning to predict cytomegalovirus infection status. To study patterns of TCR occurrence, a later analysis re-analyzed previously published TCR beta repertoires from hundreds of donors and added high-resolution HLA genotyping. Rather than using new phenotypic data, the later analysis identified candidate immune exposures from TCR beta sequences and from how often those sequences occurred across donors. An earlier analysis of 450 to 750 of the donors used high-throughput TCR beta sequencing to judge whether each TCR beta V gene segment behaved as functional or pseudogenic. Donor age, sex, ethnicity and CMV serostatus were compiled alongside the repertoire data. A later genetic analysis took genome-wide SNP genotypes for 398 of the 666 donors and used that subset as a discovery cohort. Every repertoire in the discovery cohort had been generated on one and the same sequencing platform. Both class I and class II loci were covered by HLA typing, at four-digit resolution. The number of donors typed differed by locus, with about 629-640 for A, B, C, DRB1 and DQB1, 522 for DQA1, nearly 610 for DPA1, and some 470 for DPB1. Several DR-DQ haplotypes were handled as single units for association and clustering because linkage in the cohort was strong. On average, around 240,000 unique TCR beta nucleotide sequences were sequenced per donor among 300 to 500 genotyped donors of the cohort, with roughly 20% of those sequences being non-productive. The research as a whole found: An earlier analysis of 450 to 750 of the donors showed that most TCR beta V segments appeared in productive rearrangements either about 87% or about 30% of the time, which broadly matched IMGT annotations. Across donors, most TCR sequences were observed very rarely, whereas some public TCRs were present in many individuals. A group of highly shared sequence variants was considered likely to be a technical artifact of the sequencing pipeline. When HLA alleles, especially DR and DQ, strongly co-occurred, attributing TCR associations to individual alleles was difficult. Because the 87-base-pair reads could not distinguish some IMGT-functional V segments, including TRBV6-2 and TRBV6-3, those segments were excluded. In both the original and validation cohorts, the classifier was reported to diagnose cytomegalovirus status with high specificity and sensitivity. A later analysis found that HLA-associated TCR beta chains were more clonally expanded and had lower generation probabilities than equally common non-associated chains. Correlated functional status among segregating V segments might reflect linkage disequilibrium, but an unknown experimental factor could not be ruled out. At a false discovery rate of 0.05, a later analysis linked 16,951 TCR beta sequences to specific HLA alleles. For the cohort, immune exposure information was limited to CMV serostatus. A further reported finding was that TCR beta sequences accurately predicted the HLA-A and HLA-B alleles for most subjects in the first cohort. The authors suggested that the approach could potentially be generalized to other disease states and immunological phenotypes. A later analysis reported that several top co-occurrence clusters appeared linked to parvovirus B19, influenza, CMV and Epstein-Barr virus. A total of fewer than 200 TCR beta chains were listed by the study as associated with cytomegalovirus. A few of the identified cytomegalovirus-associated TCR beta chains were confirmed in vitro to be specific for cytomegalovirus antigens. In a later analysis, TCR association rates were found to vary across HLA loci, with the most associated TCRs seen for DRB1 alleles and the fewest for HLA-C alleles. A later analysis found that most CMV-associated TCR beta chains appeared HLA-restricted, with HLA associations seemingly driven largely by CMV exposure. An association between a missense DCLRE1C variant and V-gene and J-gene trimming of TCR beta chains was found in a later genetic analysis and replicated in an independent cohort. Because counts were too low, approximately 15 rarely observed V segments, including chromosome 9 orphons, were excluded from the earlier analysis of 587 of the donors. A later genetic analysis reported fewer N-insertions in productive TCRs among donors in an Asian-associated ancestry cluster than the approximately 670-donor mean. Because some donors lacked HLA typing at each locus, the association tests relied only on the typed subset. In this cohort, only TCR beta chains were sequenced, and detectable features were limited by the absence of alpha or paired-chain data. The presence/absence analyses assumed that sequencing depth was roughly uniform across donors, and that assumption may not be true.

This clone was seen a single time. It has no known antigen specificity. Per-base qualities were not stored, and no clone one base away is much larger. From the cysteine up to the phenylalanine, the CDR3 has a length of 15 residues. The only DNA kept is the CDR3, 45 bases in frame from the first base. According to the germline V gene, CDR1 reads MNHEY and CDR2 reads SVGAGI. At the junction V is shortened by 4 bases and J by 1 base; bases outside the gene matches: 3. Library preparation was by the immunoSEQ multiplex PCR assay. For the multiplex PCR, a mixture combining 60 forward primers for TCR Vbeta segments and 13 reverse primers for TCR Jbeta segments was used. Amplification of the CDR3 region of rearranged TCR beta genes was performed with a multiplex PCR assay on genomic DNA. The Illumina HiSeq System was used to sequence the amplified TCR beta libraries as 87-base-pair reads. The original pipeline was this. A later analysis tallied 75 million to 95 million unique TCR beta chains across the 666 repertoires, and some 10 million of those chains were shared by two or more donors. A nearest-neighbor algorithm error-corrected the raw reads and collapsed the reads into unique sequences, merging closely related sequences to remove PCR and sequencing errors. V, D and J gene segments were assigned by aligning CDR3 sequences to IMGT reference sequences. Each retained sequence needed at least a six-nucleotide match to both a V gene segment and a J gene segment. Rearrangements were classified as productive when the CDR3 lacked stop codons and remained in frame with V and J, and all other rearrangements were classified as non-productive. CDR3 was defined according to IMGT convention as the region running from the second conserved V-encoded cysteine to the conserved J-encoded phenylalanine. Sequences without an unambiguous match to a single V gene segment were excluded from the earlier analysis of almost 600 of the donors. An earlier analysis of fewer than 750 of the donors called V segments functional above 56.7% productive rearrangements and segregating when the between-donor standard deviation exceeded 5%. To diagnose cytomegalovirus status from the catalog of TCR beta chain sequences, a statistical classification framework was built. In a later analysis, V and J genes were assigned by comparing TCR nucleotide sequences against IMGT/GENE-DB human TR gene sequences. A later analysis assigned CDR3 sequences and most-parsimonious VDJ recombination scenarios with the TCRdist pipeline. A later analysis defined each TCR beta chain by its CDR3 amino acid sequence plus V-gene family, and excluded reads lacking a unique V-gene family. To address suspected cross-contamination and a sequencing artifact, a later analysis removed roughly 580 highly shared, low-generation-probability nucleotide sequences. For each public chain, a later analysis derived a clonal expansion index from normalized ranks of inferred template counts within each repertoire. In a later analysis, generation probabilities were computed using a VDJ recombination model fitted to out-of-frame rearrangements, and the results were checked against IGoR. A later analysis scored TCR-TCR, TCR-HLA and TCR-CMV co-occurrence with hypergeometric tests, applying a repertoire-size bias correction to TCR pairs. A later analysis estimated false discovery rates by permuting HLA or CMV assignments 20 times. In a later analysis, co-occurring TCRs were grouped using DBSCAN, with TCRdist sequence similarity added in when clustering inside HLA-allele-positive subsets. For co-occurrence clustering, repertoires with fewer than 30,000 or more than 120,000 public chains were excluded, along with five or six repertoires with anomalous nucleotide sharing. TCRdb holds this immuneACCESS table with in-frame rearrangements only. Some clones are missing; in checked studies, unresolved V genes explain under half, and the rest has no known cause. V and J calls and clone size are as listed in that table; D and trimming were resolved from the DNA. A total of about 130,000 clones appear in this sample, almost 85% of them only once. The top ten clones comprise about 2.9% of the sample.

In total, 600 or so healthy bone marrow donors made up the cohort. At the time of sampling, every cohort member was nominally healthy, though immune exposures that went unrecorded were likely present. The donor tested CMV seronegative and was one of the 352 seronegative cohort members. Each donor provided a peripheral blood sample, and peripheral blood mononuclear cells were used for TCR beta sequencing. Genomic DNA extraction from the blood cell samples was performed with the Qiagen DNeasy Blood Extraction Kit. The sequence came from a boy aged 2 to 9 in good health and CMV-seronegative. Specimen: PBMCs. Recombination linked TRBV6-5 to TRBJ2-3, with 9 middle bases fitting TRBD2. The DNA sequence reads TGTGCCAGCAGTTCCGCTAGCGGGGGCACAGATACGCAGTATTTT. Its translation reads: CASSSASGGTDTQYF.